This TCR beta chain is from a study of CD8 T cells in ankylosing spondylitis. General observations from the study: Disease-linked clones reportedly concentrated significantly in matched ankylosing spondylitis synovial fluid.

TCRdb reprocessed the 5' RACE reads via MiXCR and lists one record per CDR3 protein. The sample comprises 200,000 or so distinct CDR3 sequences, approximately 12% of which are singletons, and roughly 9.6% rests with the top ten. On this clonotype itself: As yet, its antigen is unknown. One end of the junction varies from germline; a read error may be responsible.

This CDR3 comprises 17 residues. The chain is built from TRBV23-1 and TRBJ2-2; D assignment may be TRBD1 or TRBD2 (5 bases each). TRBV23-1 is assigned to the ORF class and has an uncertain function. The sequenced sample consisted of blood, either unsorted or a sorted T cell fraction (not recorded which). The clonotype was recovered from a female donor with ankylosing spondylitis or in good health (not recorded which). The CDR3 region has the DNA TGCGCCAGCAGTCCCCCCAGGGCCGATCGCGAACACCGGGGAGCTGTTTTT. Translating gives CASSPPRADREHRGAVF.